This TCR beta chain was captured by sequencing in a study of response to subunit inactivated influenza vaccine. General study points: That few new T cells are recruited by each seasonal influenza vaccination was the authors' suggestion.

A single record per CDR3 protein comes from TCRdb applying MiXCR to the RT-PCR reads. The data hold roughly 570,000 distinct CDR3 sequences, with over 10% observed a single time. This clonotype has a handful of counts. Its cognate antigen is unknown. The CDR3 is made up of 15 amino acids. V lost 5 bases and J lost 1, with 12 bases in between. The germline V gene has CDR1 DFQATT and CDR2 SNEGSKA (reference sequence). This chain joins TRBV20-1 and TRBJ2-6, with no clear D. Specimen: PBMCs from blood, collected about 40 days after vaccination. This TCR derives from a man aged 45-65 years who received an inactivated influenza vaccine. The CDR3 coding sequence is TGCAGTGCTGGCACCGACGGTTCTGGGGCCAACGTCCTGACTTTC. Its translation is CSAGTDGSGANVLTF.